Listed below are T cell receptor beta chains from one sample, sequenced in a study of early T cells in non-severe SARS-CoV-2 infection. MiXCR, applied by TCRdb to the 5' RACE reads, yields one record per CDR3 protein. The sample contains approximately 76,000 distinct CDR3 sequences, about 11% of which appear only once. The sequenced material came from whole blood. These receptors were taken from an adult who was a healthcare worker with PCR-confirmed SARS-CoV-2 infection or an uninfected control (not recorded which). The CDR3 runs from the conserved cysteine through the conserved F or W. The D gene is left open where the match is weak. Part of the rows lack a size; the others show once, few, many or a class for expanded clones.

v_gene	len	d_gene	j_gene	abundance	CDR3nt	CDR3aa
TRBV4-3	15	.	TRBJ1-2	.	TGCGCCAGCAGCCAAGAGCGGCAGGGGTACTATGGCTACACCTTC	CASSQERQGYYGYTF
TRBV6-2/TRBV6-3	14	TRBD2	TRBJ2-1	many	TGTGCCAGCAGTTACATGGCTAGCGGGGTGGAGCAGTTCTTC	CASSYMASGVEQFF
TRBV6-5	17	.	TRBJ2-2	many	TGTGCCAGCAGTTACTCGAGCCGGCTAACCCACACCGGGGAGCTGTTTTTT	CASSYSSRLTHTGELFF
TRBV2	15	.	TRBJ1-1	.	TGTGCCAGCAGTGAAGCGGGCTCCGAGGACACTGAAGCTTTCTTT	CASSEAGSEDTEAFF
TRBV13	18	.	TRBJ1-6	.	TGTGCCAGCAGCTTAGGCTCGTCTCAAGGGTCCTATAATTCACCCCTCCACTTT	CASSLGSSQGSYNSPLHF
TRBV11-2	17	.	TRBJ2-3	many	TGTGCCAGCAGCTTAGTCTTCTCTTGGGCGGTCACAGATACGCAGTATTTT	CASSLVFSWAVTDTQYF
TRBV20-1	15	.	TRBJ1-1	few	TGCAGTGCTACCCCCCGGGGTCCCATGAACACTGAAGCTTTCTTT	CSATPRGPMNTEAFF
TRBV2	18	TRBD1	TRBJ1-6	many	TGTGCCAGCAGATCTTCAGGGGGTCAGAGCTCCTATAATTCACCCCTCCACTTT	CASRSSGGQSSYNSPLHF
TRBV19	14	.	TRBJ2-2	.	TGTGCCAGTAGTGAGGAACTGAACACCGGGGAGCTGTTTTTT	CASSEELNTGELFF
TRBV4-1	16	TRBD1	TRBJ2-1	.	TGCGCCAGCAGCCACTTGGGACAGGGGGCCGCCAATGAGCAGTTCTTC	CASSHLGQGAANEQFF
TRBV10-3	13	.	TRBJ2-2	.	TGTGCCATTAGGGGGATTGGCACCGGGGAGCTGTTTTTT	CAIRGIGTGELFF
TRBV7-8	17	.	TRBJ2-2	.	TGTGCCAGCAGCTTACCCCGAGCTTGGAGGAACACCGGGGAGCTGTTTTTT	CASSLPRAWRNTGELFF
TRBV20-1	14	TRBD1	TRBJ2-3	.	TGCAGCCCCCGCGGACAGGGAGGAATTGATACGCAGTATTTT	CSPRGQGGIDTQYF
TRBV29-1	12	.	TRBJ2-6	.	TGCAGCGCGGGGGCGGGGGCCAACGTCCTGACTTTC	CSAGAGANVLTF
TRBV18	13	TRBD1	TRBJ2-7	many	TGTGCCAGCTCACTTGGACAGGGAAGGGAGCAGTACTTC	CASSLGQGREQYF
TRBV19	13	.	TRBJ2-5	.	TGTGCCGCCTCAGGGGCCGCACAAGAGACCCAGTACTTC	CAASGAAQETQYF
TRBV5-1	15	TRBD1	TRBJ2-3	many	TGCGCCAGCACCCCCGCCGGGACAGATGGAGATACGCAGTATTTT	CASTPAGTDGDTQYF
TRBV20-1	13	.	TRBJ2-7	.	TGCAGTGCTAGAGGGGGAGAGGGCTACGAGCGGTACTTC	CSARGGEGYERYF
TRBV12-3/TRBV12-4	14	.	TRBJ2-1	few	TGTGCCAGCACCACCACAGGGTTCGCGGCTGAGCAGTTCTTC	CASTTTGFAAEQFF
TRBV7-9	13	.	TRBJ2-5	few	TGTGCCAGCAGCTTCCTGGGGGGAGAGACCCAGTACTTC	CASSFLGGETQYF
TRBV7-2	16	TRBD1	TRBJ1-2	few	TGTGCCAGCAGCCTAGACAGGGCAGGCACCAACTATGGCTACACCTTC	CASSLDRAGTNYGYTF
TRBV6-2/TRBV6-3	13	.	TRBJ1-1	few	TGTGCCAGCAGCTTCGAGGGTGTCCCTGAAGCTTTCTTT	CASSFEGVPEAFF
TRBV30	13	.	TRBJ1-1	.	TGTGCCTGGAGTGTGGCGGGGAACACTGAAGCTTTCTTT	CAWSVAGNTEAFF
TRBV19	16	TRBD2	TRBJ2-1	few	TGTGCCAGTAGTACTAGCGGGACAAGCTCCTACAATGAGCAGTTCTTC	CASSTSGTSSYNEQFF
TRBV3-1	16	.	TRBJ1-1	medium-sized	TGTGCCAGCAGCTCTCGACAGGACTTCCTTAACACTGAAGCTTTCTTT	CASSSRQDFLNTEAFF
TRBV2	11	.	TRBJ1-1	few	TGTGCCAGTGGGGGGGACACTGAAGCTTTCTTT	CASGGDTEAFF
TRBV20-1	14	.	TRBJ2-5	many	TGCAGTGCTAAGACAGGATGGGACCAAGAGACCCAGTACTTC	CSAKTGWDQETQYF
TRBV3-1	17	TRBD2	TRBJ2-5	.	TGTGCCAGCAGCCAAAGAAGACTAGCGGGGGGCGAAGAGACCCAGTACTTC	CASSQRRLAGGEETQYF
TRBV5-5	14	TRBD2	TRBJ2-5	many	TGTGCCAGCACGACTAGCGGGGGAGCAGAGACCCAGTACTTC	CASTTSGGAETQYF
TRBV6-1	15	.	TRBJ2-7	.	TGTGCCAGCAGTGAATTTTGGGGGCAGGTCTACGAGCAGTACTTC	CASSEFWGQVYEQYF
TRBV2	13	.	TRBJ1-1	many	TGTGCCAGCACCATCTCGGGGGACACTGAAGCTTTCTTT	CASTISGDTEAFF
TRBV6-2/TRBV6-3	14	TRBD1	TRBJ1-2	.	TGTGCCAGCAACGGACAGGGGGGCGACTATGGCTACACCTTC	CASNGQGGDYGYTF
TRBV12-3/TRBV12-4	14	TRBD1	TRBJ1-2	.	TGTGCCAGCAGGTACAGGGGGCCAGGCTATGGCTACACCTTC	CASRYRGPGYGYTF
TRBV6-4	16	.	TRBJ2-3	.	TGTGCCAGCAGTGACTCGACTGCCGGGGGAAGGGATACGCAGTATTTT	CASSDSTAGGRDTQYF
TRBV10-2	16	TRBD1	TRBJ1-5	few	TGCGCCAGCAGTGACGGGACAGGGTATAGCAATCAGCCCCAGCATTTT	CASSDGTGYSNQPQHF
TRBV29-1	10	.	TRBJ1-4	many	TGCAGCGTTCACCTTGAAAAACTGTTTTTT	CSVHLEKLFF
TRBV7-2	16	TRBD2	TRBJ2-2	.	TGTGCCAGCAGCTTAACCGTCCGCGGGGGGCCCGGGGAGCTGTTTTTT	CASSLTVRGGPGELFF
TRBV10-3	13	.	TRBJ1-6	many	TGTGCCATCAGTGAGTCGGGTTCGACACCCCTCCACTTT	CAISESGSTPLHF
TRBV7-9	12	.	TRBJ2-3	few	TGTGCCAGCAGCTTTACTAGAGATACGCAGTATTTT	CASSFTRDTQYF
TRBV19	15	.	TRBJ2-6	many	TGTGCCAGTAGTATAGTGGGAGCGGGGGCCAACGTCCTGACTTTC	CASSIVGAGANVLTF
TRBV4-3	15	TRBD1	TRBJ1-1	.	TGCGCCAGCAGCCAAGGCCCAGGGGGAGGAACTGAAGCTTTCTTT	CASSQGPGGGTEAFF
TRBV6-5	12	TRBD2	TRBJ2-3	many	TGTGCCAGCAGTCCGGGGGGAGATACGCAGTATTTT	CASSPGGDTQYF
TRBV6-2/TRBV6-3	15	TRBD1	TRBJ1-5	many	TGTGCCAGCAGAACAACAGGGGAGGGGAGTCAGCCCCAGCATTTT	CASRTTGEGSQPQHF
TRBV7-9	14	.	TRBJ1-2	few	TGTGCCAGCAGCTCTTCAGGGGCACTCTATGGCTACACCTTC	CASSSSGALYGYTF
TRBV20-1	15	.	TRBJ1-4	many	TGCAGTGCTAGAGATAAGTGGGGTGAGGGTGAAAAACTGTTTTTT	CSARDKWGEGEKLFF
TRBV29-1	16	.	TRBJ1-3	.	TGCAGCCTGGCCCCCGACCACTTTTGGGGTGGAAACACCATATATTTT	CSLAPDHFWGGNTIYF
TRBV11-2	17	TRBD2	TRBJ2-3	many	TGTGCCAGCAGCTTAGCCGGGACTAGCGGGGGAGGAGATACGCAGTATTTT	CASSLAGTSGGGDTQYF
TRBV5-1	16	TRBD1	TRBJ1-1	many	TGCGCCAGCAGGGGCGGACAGGTTATCCGGAACACTGAAGCTTTCTTT	CASRGGQVIRNTEAFF
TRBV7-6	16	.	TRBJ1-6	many	TGTGCCAGCAGCTTAGCCCCAGCAGCGCGTAATTCACCCCTCCACTTT	CASSLAPAARNSPLHF